This T cell receptor (beta chain) derives from a study of blood T cell repertoires in COVID-19. This table comes from immunoSEQ multiplex PCR, and its TCRdb copy is limited to in-frame clones, with some not included. The sample yields hundreds of thousands of clones, 70% to 90% seen once. The CDR3 length is 19 residues. Trimming at V came to 6 bases and at J to 4 bases, leaving 13 bases not matched to a gene. Per germline, CDR1 SGHVS and CDR2 FNYEAQ. Sequencing used PBMCs or T cells enriched from blood (not recorded which). The sequence came from a woman aged 60-75 years who had recovered from COVID-19. The rearrangement uses TRBV7-6 and TRBJ2-1, with 15 bases identical to TRBD2. This chain's CDR3 is CASRRTSGGDYNRYNEQFF. The DNA for the CDR3 is TGTGCCAGCAGACGGACTAGCGGGGGGGACTATAACCGATACAATGAGCAGTTCTTC.